The clone carrying this T cell receptor (beta chain) has more than one count but fewer than ten. Its target is unknown. This record comes from a study of T-cell memory formation after mild COVID-19. Turning to the study itself: Among the donors, TCR clusters were largely specific to each donor. Whole-study findings and limits: Clones that got smaller from day 15 to 85 had even CD4/CD8, while clones growing later tipped toward CD4+.

Constant-segment primers served in 5'RACE that generated TCR alpha and TCR beta cDNA libraries bearing sample barcodes and UMIs. Each CDR3 protein is one row after TCRdb ran MiXCR on the 5' RACE reads. The data show approximately 580,000 distinct CDR3 sequences, 20% seen once. Germline CDR1 and CDR2: LNHNV and YYDKDF (reference sequence). This CDR3 is built from 17 residues. Trimming removed 0 bases at V and 0 bases at J, with 14 bases between. The chain couples TRBV15 to TRBJ1-1, with a weak D call TRBD1 (5 bases). The sequence derives from an adult woman who had mild COVID-19 (a few samples of this study predate the infection). Cell type and time point are not known. The sequencing sample was made of PBMCs or a T cell subset sorted from them (not recorded which). The CDR3 nucleotides read TGTGCCACCAGCAGAGATCTTTGGGGGGAATTGAACACTGAAGCTTTCTTT. It encodes CATSRDLWGELNTEAFF. The full variable domain, rest sourced from reference TRBV15 and TRBJ1-1, is DAMVIQNPRYQVTQFGKPVTLSCSQTLNHNVMYWYQQKSSQAPKLLFHYYDKDFNNEADTPDNFQSRRPNTSFCFLDIRSPGLGDTAMYLCATSRDLWGELNTEAFFGQGTRLTVV.